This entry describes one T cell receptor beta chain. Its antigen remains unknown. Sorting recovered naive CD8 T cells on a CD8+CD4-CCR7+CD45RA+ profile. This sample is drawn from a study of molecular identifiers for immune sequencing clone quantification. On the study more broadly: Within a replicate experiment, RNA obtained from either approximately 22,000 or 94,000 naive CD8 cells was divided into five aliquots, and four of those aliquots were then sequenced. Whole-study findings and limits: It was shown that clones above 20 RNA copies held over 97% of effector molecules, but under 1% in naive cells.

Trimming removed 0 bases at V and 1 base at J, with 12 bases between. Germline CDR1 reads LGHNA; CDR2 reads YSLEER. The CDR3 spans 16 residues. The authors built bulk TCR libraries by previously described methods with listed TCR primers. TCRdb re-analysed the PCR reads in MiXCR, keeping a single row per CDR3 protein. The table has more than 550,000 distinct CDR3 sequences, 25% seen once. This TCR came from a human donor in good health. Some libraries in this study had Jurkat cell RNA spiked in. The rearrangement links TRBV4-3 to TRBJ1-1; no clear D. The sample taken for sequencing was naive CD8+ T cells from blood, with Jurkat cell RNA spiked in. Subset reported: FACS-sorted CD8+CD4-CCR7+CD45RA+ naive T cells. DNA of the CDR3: TGCGCCAGCAGCCAAGATTGGTTCGTAGGGAACACTGAAGCTTTCTTT. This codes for CASSQDWFVGNTEAFF.